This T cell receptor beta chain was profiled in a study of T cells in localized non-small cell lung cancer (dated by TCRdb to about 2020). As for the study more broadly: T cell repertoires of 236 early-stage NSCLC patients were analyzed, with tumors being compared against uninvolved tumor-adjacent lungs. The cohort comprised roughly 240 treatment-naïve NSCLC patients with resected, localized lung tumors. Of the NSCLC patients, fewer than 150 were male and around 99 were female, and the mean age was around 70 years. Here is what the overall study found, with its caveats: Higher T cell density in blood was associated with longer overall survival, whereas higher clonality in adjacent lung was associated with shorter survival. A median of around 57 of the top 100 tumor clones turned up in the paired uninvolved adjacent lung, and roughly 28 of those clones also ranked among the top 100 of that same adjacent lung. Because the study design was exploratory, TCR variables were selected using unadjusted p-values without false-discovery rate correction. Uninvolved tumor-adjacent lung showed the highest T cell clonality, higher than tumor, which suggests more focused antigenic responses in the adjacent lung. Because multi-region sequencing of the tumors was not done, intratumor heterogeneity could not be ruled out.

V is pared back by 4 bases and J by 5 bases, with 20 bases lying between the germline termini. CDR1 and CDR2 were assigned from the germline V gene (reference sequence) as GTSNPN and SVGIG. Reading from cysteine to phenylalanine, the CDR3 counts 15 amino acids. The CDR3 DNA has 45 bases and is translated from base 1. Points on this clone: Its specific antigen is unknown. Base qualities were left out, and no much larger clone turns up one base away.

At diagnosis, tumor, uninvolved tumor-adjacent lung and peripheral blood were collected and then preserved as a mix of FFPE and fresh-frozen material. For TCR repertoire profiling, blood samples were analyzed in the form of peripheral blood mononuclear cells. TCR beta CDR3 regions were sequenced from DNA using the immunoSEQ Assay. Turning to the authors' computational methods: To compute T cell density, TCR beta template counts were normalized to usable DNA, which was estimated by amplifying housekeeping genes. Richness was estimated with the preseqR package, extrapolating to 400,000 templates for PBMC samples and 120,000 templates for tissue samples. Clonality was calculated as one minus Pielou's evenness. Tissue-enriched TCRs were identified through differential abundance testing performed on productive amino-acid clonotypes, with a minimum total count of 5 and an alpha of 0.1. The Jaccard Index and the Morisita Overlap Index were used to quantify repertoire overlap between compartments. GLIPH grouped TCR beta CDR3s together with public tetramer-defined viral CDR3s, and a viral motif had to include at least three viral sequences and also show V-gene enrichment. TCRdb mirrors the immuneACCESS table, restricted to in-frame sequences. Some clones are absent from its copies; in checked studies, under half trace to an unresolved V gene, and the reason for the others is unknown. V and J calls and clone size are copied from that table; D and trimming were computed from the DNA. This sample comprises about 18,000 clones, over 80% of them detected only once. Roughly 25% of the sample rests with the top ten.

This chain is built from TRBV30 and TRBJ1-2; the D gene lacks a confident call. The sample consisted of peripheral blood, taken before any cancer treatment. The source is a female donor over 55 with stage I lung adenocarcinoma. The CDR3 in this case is CAWIFGSSAKYGYTF. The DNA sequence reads TGTGCCTGGATCTTTGGGTCATCAGCAAAGTATGGCTACACCTTC.